The 25 T cell receptor beta chains given below trace back to one sample, sequenced in a study of molecular identifiers for immune sequencing clone quantification. TCRdb recomputed calls from the PCR reads with MiXCR, one row per CDR3 protein. The top ten hold about 0.8% of the sample, which has 460,000 or so distinct CDR3 sequences, about 21% seen once. What was sequenced was naive CD8+ T cells from blood, with Jurkat cell RNA spiked in. Sample subset: FACS-sorted CD8+CD4-CCR7+CD45RA+ naive T cells. The receptor set was obtained from a human donor in good health. Some libraries in this study had Jurkat cell RNA spiked in.

In this sample, this clonotype turned up many times. The chain combines TRBV13 with TRBJ1-1, with 8 nucleotides matching TRBD1. The germline V gene has CDR1 PRHDT and CDR2 FYEKMQ (reference sequence). After removal of 5 bases from V and 3 bases from J, the junction contained 8 bases not matched to a gene. CDR3 length equals 15 residues. The CDR3 is CASSPISTGDTEAFF. The CDR3 nucleotides read TGTGCCAGCAGCCCCATCTCGACAGGGGACACTGAAGCTTTCTTT.

To note about this clonotype: This may come from a read error, since a much larger clone is one base off. V gene TRBV4-2 combines with J gene TRBJ2-7; a possible D gene is TRBD1 (5 bases). CDR3 size: 14 residues. Germline values: CDR1 LGHNA, CDR2 YNFKEQ. The CDR3 region has the DNA TGTGCCAGCGGCCAACCCGACAGTCCCTACGAGCAGTACTTC. Its translation is CASGQPDSPYEQYF.

Concerning this clonotype itself: A much larger clone differs from this one at a single base, so this may be a read error. The chain uses TRBV4-3 and TRBJ1-1, with 9 bases identical to TRBD1. There are 13 residues in the CDR3. V shed 1 base, J shed 10 bases, and the junction held 4 bases outside the gene matches. CDR1 and CDR2 from the germline V gene are LGHNA and YSLEER. In nucleotides, the CDR3 is TGCGCCAGCAGCCAAGGACAGGGGGTTGGAGCTTTCTTT. Amino acids: CASSQGQGVGAFF.

In this sample, this clonotype turned up a few times. The chain uses TRBV6-6 and TRBJ2-7, with D possibly matching TRBD1 (6 bases). Germline V gives CDR1 MNHNY, CDR2 SVGAGI (reference sequence). This CDR3 contains 16 residues. Trimming removed 7 bases at V and 3 bases at J, with 22 bases between. CDR3 protein: CASIGSGAGLLYEQYF. CDR3 DNA: TGTGCCAGCATTGGGTCAGGGGCAGGGCTTCTCTACGAGCAGTACTTC.

This clonotype was counted many times. The V gene is TRBV11-2, the J gene TRBJ1-1; 7 bases align to TRBD1. V gave up 6 bases and J gave up 3 bases; unmatched junction bases: 7. Germline CDR1 is SGHAT and CDR2 is FQNNGV. The CDR3 spans 14 residues. CDR3 sequence reads: CASSYSGTDTEAFF. DNA of the CDR3: TGTGCCAGCAGTTATTCCGGGACAGACACTGAAGCTTTCTTT.

This clonotype was recorded at least ten times. J is TRBJ2-2 and V is TRBV30; D tentatively reads TRBD1 or TRBD2 (6 bases each). CDR1 GTSNPN and CDR2 SVGIG come from the germline V gene (reference sequence). This CDR3 is 13 amino acids long. V shed 4 bases and J shed 7 bases, with 13 bases lying between them. The CDR3 nucleotides read TGTGCCTGGAATTGGGGGGCCGGCGGGGAGCTGTTTTTT. This sequence encodes CAWNWGAGGELFF. Looking up the rest from reference TRBV30 and TRBJ2-2 gives the full variable domain: SQTIHQWPATLVQPVGSPLSLECTVEGTSNPNLYWYRQAAGRGLQLLFYSVGIGQISSEVPQNLSASRPQDRQFILSSKKLLLSDSGFYLCAWNWGAGGELFFGEGSRLTVL.

This clonotype appeared a single time. Being one base from a much bigger clone, this may be a read error. This chain uses TRBV11-2 with TRBJ2-1; TRBD1 matches 7 bases. Germline CDR1 reads SGHAT; CDR2 reads FQNNGV. The CDR3 is 14 residues long. The CDR3 sequence: CASSPNRGSNGQFF. The CDR3 bases are TGTGCCAGCAGCCCTAACAGGGGTTCCAATGGGCAGTTCTTC. Full variable domain (rest looked up from reference TRBV11-2 and TRBJ2-1): EAGVAQSPRYKIIEKRQSVAFWCNPISGHATLYWYQQILGQGPKLLIQFQNNGVVDDSQLPKDRFSAERLKGVDSTLKIQPAKLEDSAVYLCASSPNRGSNGQFFGPGTRLTVL.

This clonotype was found many times. This rearrangement joins TRBV7-9 to TRBJ2-5; weak D call: TRBD2 (5 bases). V shed 2 bases and J shed 5 bases, with 9 bases lying between them. The CDR3 loop spans 13 amino acids. CDR1 is SEHNR and CDR2 is FQNEAQ in the germline V gene (reference sequence). The CDR3 DNA follows: TGTGCCAGCAGCTTACAGGAGGAGGAGACCCAGTACTTC. This codes for CASSLQEEETQYF.

This clonotype was observed at least ten times. The chain has TRBV7-8 and TRBJ2-2; D gene ambiguous. The CDR3 contains 11 residues. V shed 6 bases and J shed 7 bases, with 6 bases lying between them. Germline-derived CDR1 and CDR2 are SGHVS and FQNEAQ. The CDR3 DNA is TGTGCCAGCAGGGGGAACGGGGAGCTGTTTTTT. Translation gives CASRGNGELFF.

This clonotype was picked up many times. The chain uses TRBV20-1 and TRBJ2-7; weak D call: TRBD1 (6 bases). V lost 2 bases, J lost 2 bases, and 28 bases lay in between. Germline CDR1 reads DFQATT; CDR2 reads SNEGSKA (reference sequence). The CDR3 length is 19 residues. Here the CDR3 reads CSARTWAGVVVGATYEQYF. The DNA for the CDR3 is TGCAGTGCTAGAACTTGGGCAGGGGTTGTTGTGGGGGCAACCTACGAGCAGTACTTC.

The table lists this clonotype with a few counts. The V call is TRBV7-6, the J call TRBJ1-1; no reliable D call. Per the germline V gene, CDR1 is SGHVS and CDR2 is FNYEAQ. This CDR3 has 14 amino acids. The V end was cut by 2 bases, the J end by 1 base, with 8 bases between. CDR3 sequence reads: CASSLFSANTEAFF. The CDR3 nucleotides read TGTGCCAGCAGCTTATTTTCAGCGAACACTGAAGCTTTCTTT.

This chain connects TRBV27 to TRBJ2-1, with TRBD2 as a possible D gene (5 bases). Germline lookup yields CDR1 MNHEY and CDR2 SMNVEV (reference sequence). This CDR3 is built from 16 residues. Trimming stripped 5 bases from V and 12 bases from J, with 26 bases between. The CDR3 protein is CASSHSGPSGLYGQFF. The CDR3 nucleotides read TGTGCCAGCAGTCACAGCGGTCCCAGCGGATTATATGGGCAGTTCTTC.

There are a few counts of this clonotype. V usage is TRBV4-3 and J usage is TRBJ1-1, with a tentative D call TRBD1 (6 bases). The CDR3 runs to 18 residues. Germline V gene sequence: CDR1 LGHNA, CDR2 YSLEER. The V end lost 0 bases, the J end lost 3 bases, and 20 bases lay between the germline ends. The CDR3 spells CASSQEGIGGGADTEAFF. CDR3 DNA: TGCGCCAGCAGCCAAGAAGGTATCGGGGGGGGCGCGGACACTGAAGCTTTCTTT.

In its sample, this clonotype was seen a few times. The J gene is TRBJ2-7, the V gene TRBV4-3; TRBD1 matches 7 bases. The J segment lost 2 bases and the V segment lost 0 bases, leaving 7 bases of the junction unmatched. This CDR3 region has 16 residues. Germline loops: CDR1 LGHNA, CDR2 YSLEER. DNA for the CDR3: TGCGCCAGCAGCCAAGATCGGTTTGGGACAGCCTACGAGCAGTACTTC. Protein: CASSQDRFGTAYEQYF.

This clonotype was seen ten or more times. The chain is built from TRBV7-8 and TRBJ2-3, with D possibly being TRBD2 (6 bases). Trimming removed 7 bases at V and 3 bases at J, with 14 bases between. The germline V gene has CDR1 SGHVS and CDR2 FQNEAQ. The CDR3 consists of 14 residues. The CDR3 loop is CASTRGGLTDTQYF. The CDR3 region has the DNA TGTGCCAGCACCCGTGGGGGGTTGACAGATACGCAGTATTTT.

The chain recombines TRBV2 with TRBJ2-5; either TRBD1 or TRBD2 may fit D (5 bases each). V was trimmed by 7 bases and J by 2 bases, leaving 11 bases between them. Germline CDR1 is SNHLY and CDR2 is FYNNEI. This CDR3 has 13 residues. CDR3 nucleotide sequence: TGTGCCAGCATGGGGGTGGTACAAGAGACCCAGTACTTC. Protein: CASMGVVQETQYF.

This clonotype was recorded many times. CDR3 amino acids: CASSHLSSGGAPDTQYF. The DNA for the CDR3 is TGCGCCAGCAGCCATCTGTCTAGCGGGGGGGCACCAGATACGCAGTATTTT. The chain uses TRBV4-1 and TRBJ2-3; 12 bases align to TRBD2. This CDR3 has 17 amino acids. The germline gives CDR1 MGHRA, CDR2 YSYEKL. Unmatched junction bases numbered 8, after V lost 3 bases and J lost 4 bases.

In the case of this clonotype: Possible read error: a much larger clone is one base away. The chain employs TRBV7-2 and TRBJ2-7; D gene uncertain. Germline CDR1 and CDR2: SGHTA and FQGNSA. CDR3 length equals 14 residues. Trimming took 1 base from V and 6 from J, leaving 13 bases between them. CDR3: CASSLEPFACEQYF. CDR3 in DNA: TGTGCCAGCAGCTTAGAGCCTTTTGCCTGCGAGCAGTACTTC. The complete variable domain, with remaining parts taken from reference TRBV7-2 and TRBJ2-7, reads GAGVSQSPSNKVTEKGKDVELRCDPISGHTALYWYRQSLGQGLEFLIYFQGNSAPDKSGLPSDRFSAERTGGSVSTLTIQRTQQEDSAVYLCASSLEPFACEQYFGPGTRLTVT.

The chain links TRBV6-2 or TRBV6-3 to TRBJ1-1; D unresolved. The CDR3 runs 11 residues. Trimming removed 2 bases from V and 7 bases from J, with 5 bases in between. Germline V lookup: CDR1 MNHEY, CDR2 SVGEGT. The DNA of the CDR3 is TGTGCCAGCAGTTACGGGCGTGAAGCTTTCTTT. This encodes CASSYGREAFF.

The J gene is TRBJ2-3, the V gene TRBV7-6; perhaps TRBD1 as D (6 bases). The germline V gene encodes CDR1 SGHVS and CDR2 FNYEAQ. This CDR3 comprises 15 residues. The ends were cut back, 3 bases at V and 2 bases at J, with 12 bases in the middle. The DNA of the CDR3 is TGTGCCAGCAGCTTGAAACAGGGCCCCACAGATACGCAGTATTTT. It codes for CASSLKQGPTDTQYF.

This clonotype was seen a handful of times. This sequence joins TRBV7-2 and TRBJ2-7; either TRBD1 or TRBD2 may fit D (6 bases each). Trimming left V 2 bases short and J 2 bases short, with 13 bases between. The CDR3 consists of 15 residues. Germline CDR1 and CDR2: SGHTA and FQGNSA. Here the CDR3 DNA reads TGTGCCAGCAGCTTATGGGGGGCGGAGACCTACGAGCAGTACTTC. It encodes CASSLWGAETYEQYF.

This clonotype was seen repeatedly, ten times or more. The chain employs TRBV27 and TRBJ2-4, with unresolved D. V was clipped by 5 bases and J by 9 bases, with 14 bases between them. The CDR3 runs 13 residues. Germline CDR1 is MNHEY and CDR2 is SMNVEV (reference sequence). The CDR3 nucleotides are TGTGCCAGCAGTCCCCTCCTTAGTAGCATTCAGTACTTC. Translated, it gives CASSPLLSSIQYF.

This clonotype was seen repeatedly, ten times or more. This chain uses TRBV20-1 with TRBJ2-7, with D perhaps matching TRBD1 (5 bases). Germline values: CDR1 DFQATT, CDR2 SNEGSKA (reference sequence). This CDR3 region has 13 residues. V lost 7 bases to trimming and J lost 4 bases, with 17 bases between them. CDR3 amino acids: CSGSKVAGYEQYF. CDR3 DNA: TGCAGTGGCTCTAAGGTGGCAGGGTACGAGCAGTACTTC.

The V and J genes are TRBV12-3 or TRBV12-4 and TRBJ2-5, with 11 nucleotides matching TRBD2. CDR3 length equals 15 residues. The ends lost 5 bases at V and 5 bases at J; junction bases unmatched: 7. The CDR3 reads CASSRSGGAAETQYF. In DNA form, the CDR3 reads TGTGCCAGCAGTCGTAGCGGGGGGGCCGCGGAGACCCAGTACTTC.

This clonotype occurred many times. The gene calls are TRBV12-3 or TRBV12-4 and TRBJ2-7; 9 bases fit TRBD1. CDR3 length: 14 residues. The V and J ends lost 3 bases and 4 bases, in that order; junction bases with no gene match: 4. The CDR3 DNA follows: TGTGCCAGCAGTTTGGACAGGGGCTATTACGAGCAGTACTTC. Residues: CASSLDRGYYEQYF.